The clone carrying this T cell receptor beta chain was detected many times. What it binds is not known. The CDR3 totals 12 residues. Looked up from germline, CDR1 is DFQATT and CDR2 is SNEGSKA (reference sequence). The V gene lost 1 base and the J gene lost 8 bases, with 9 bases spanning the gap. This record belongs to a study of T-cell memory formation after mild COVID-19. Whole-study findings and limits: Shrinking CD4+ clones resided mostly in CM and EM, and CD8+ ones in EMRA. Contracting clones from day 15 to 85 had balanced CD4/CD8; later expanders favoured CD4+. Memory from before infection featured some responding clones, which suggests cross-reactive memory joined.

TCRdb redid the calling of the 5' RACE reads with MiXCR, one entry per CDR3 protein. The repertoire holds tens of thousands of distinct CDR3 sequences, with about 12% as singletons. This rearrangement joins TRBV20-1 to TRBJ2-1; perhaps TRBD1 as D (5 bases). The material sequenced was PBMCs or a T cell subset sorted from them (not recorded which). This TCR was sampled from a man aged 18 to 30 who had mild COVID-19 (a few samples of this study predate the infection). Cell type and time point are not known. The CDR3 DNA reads TGCAGTGCTAGAGGGACAACCCATGAGCAGTTCTTC. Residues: CSARGTTHEQFF.